These 20 T cell receptor beta chains came from one sample sequenced in a study of T cells in Graves' hyperthyroidism and ophthalmopathy (dated by TCRdb to the late 2010s). The library was generated by multiplex PCR. Instrument used: Illumina HiSeq 2000. The TCR beta CDR3 regions were amplified from RNA transcripts. A first-round RT-PCR of the TCR CDR3 used the HTBI primer set with the Qiagen OneStep RT-PCR kit. The public reads were run again by TCRdb, first through fastp at Q25 and then through MiXCR, and only productive beta chains were kept. Each entry is one CDR3 protein sequence, shown with its most common DNA and genes. Here the sample has about 420,000 distinct CDR3 sequences; approximately 14% occur a single time. 14% of the sample rests with the top ten. Sequenced material: blood. These receptors originate from a woman between 18 and 29 years old with Graves' hyperthyroidism.

This clonotype was seen repeatedly, ten times or more. This chain uses TRBV3-1 with TRBJ2-1; the D is unclear. Trimming cost V 3 bases and J 9 bases, with 9 bases left between them. CDR3 length: 12 residues. Germline CDR1 LGHDT, CDR2 YNNKEL (reference sequence). The DNA of the CDR3 is TGTGCCAGCAGCCAGTTCAGTCTTGAGCAGTTCTTC. It translates to CASSQFSLEQFF.

This clonotype showed up just a few times. The chain couples TRBV5-5 to TRBJ2-5; 12 bases align to TRBD2. The J segment lost 5 bases and the V segment lost 6 bases, leaving 11 bases of the junction unmatched. Germline V gives CDR1 SGHKS, CDR2 YYEKEE (reference sequence). The CDR3 extends over 16 amino acids. CDR3 region: CASNSVTSGSIETQYF. The CDR3 DNA reads as TGTGCCAGCAACTCCGTGACTAGCGGGAGTATTGAGACCCAGTACTTC. Variable domain in full (rest from reference TRBV5-5 and TRBJ2-5): DAGVTQSPTHLIKTRGQQVTLRCSPISGHKSVSWYQQVLGQGPQFIFQYYEKEERGRGNFPDRFSARQFPNYSSELNVNALLLGDSALYLCASNSVTSGSIETQYFGPGTRLLVL.

This clonotype was counted ten times or more. This chain links TRBV20-1 with TRBJ2-7, with 10 bases fitting TRBD2. In germline, CDR1 is DFQATT, CDR2 SNEGSKA (reference sequence). The CDR3 runs to 14 residues. V lost 3 bases to trimming and J lost 7 bases; unmatched junction nucleotides: 9. The CDR3 loop reads CSASILAGAGEQYF. The CDR3 DNA is TGCAGTGCTAGTATCCTAGCGGGAGCTGGAGAGCAGTACTTC.

This clonotype appeared many times. The chain uses TRBV18 and TRBJ2-7, with 10 positions matching TRBD2. CDR3 length equals 15 residues. The germline CDR1 and CDR2 sequences are KGHSH and LQKENI. V trimming: 3 bases; J trimming: 6 bases; junction bases outside the gene matches: 8. The CDR3: CASSPSLAGVGEQYF. The CDR3 DNA is TGTGCCAGCTCACCCTCGCTAGCGGGAGTTGGCGAGCAGTACTTC.

This clonotype was recorded at least ten times. The chain recombines TRBV9 with TRBJ2-3; D ambiguous. The CDR3 runs to 14 residues. The ends were cut back, 7 bases at V and 3 bases at J, with 15 bases in the middle. The germline gives CDR1 SGDLS, CDR2 YYNGEE. The CDR3: CASSVGVATDTQYF. The CDR3 DNA reads as TGTGCCAGCTCCGTCGGTGTCGCGACAGATACGCAGTATTTT.

This clonotype was seen ten or more times. The CDR3, as DNA: TGTGCCAGCAGATCCACCGGGACTAGCTCCTACAATGAGCAGTTCTTC. This translates into CASRSTGTSSYNEQFF. The chain links TRBV13 to TRBJ2-1, with 8 bases identical to TRBD2. V was pared by 6 bases and J by 0 bases, with 7 bases of the junction left unmatched. CDR1 is PRHDT and CDR2 is FYEKMQ in the germline V gene (reference sequence). There are 16 residues in the CDR3.

This clonotype was picked up a small number of times. This rearrangement joins TRBV15 to TRBJ1-3; D not certain. Trimming left V 3 bases short and J 2 bases short, with 11 bases between. The CDR3 is 15 residues long. The germline gives CDR1 LNHNV, CDR2 YYDKDF (reference sequence). As DNA, the CDR3 is TGTGCCACCAGCAGCTGGCAGCAAACTGGAAACACCATATATTTT. This sequence encodes CATSSWQQTGNTIYF. The whole variable domain, remainder taken from reference TRBV15 and TRBJ1-3, is DAMVIQNPRYQVTQFGKPVTLSCSQTLNHNVMYWYQQKSSQAPKLLFHYYDKDFNNEADTPDNFQSRRPNTSFCFLDIRSPGLGDTAMYLCATSSWQQTGNTIYFGEGSWLTVV.

The chain couples TRBV24-1 to TRBJ2-2; 12 nucleotides match TRBD2. The trim removed 2 bases at V and 5 bases at J, leaving 5 bases unmatched. The CDR3 runs 17 residues. CDR1 KGHDR and CDR2 SFDVKD come from the germline V gene. The CDR3 DNA follows: TGTGCCACCAGTGATTCGGCGACTAGCGGGAGAACCGGGGAGCTGTTTTTT. Translation gives CATSDSATSGRTGELFF.

This clonotype was observed at least ten times. The V call is TRBV7-3, the J call TRBJ2-5, with D perhaps TRBD2 (6 bases). The germline V gene encodes CDR1 SGHTA and CDR2 FQGTGA. V lost 5 bases and J lost 4, with 17 bases in between. The CDR3 loop spans 15 amino acids. The CDR3, as DNA: TGTGCCAGCAGCCCCGGGCTGGGGACTGGAGAGACCCAGTACTTC. Protein: CASSPGLGTGETQYF. Based on the CDR3 plus reference TRBV7-3 and TRBJ2-5, the full variable domain is GAGVSQTPSNKVTEKGKYVELRCDPISGHTALYWYRQSLGQGPEFLIYFQGTGAADDSGLPNDRFFAVRPEGSVSTLKIQRTERGDSAVYLCASSPGLGTGETQYFGPGTRLLVL.

In its sample, this clonotype was seen many times. The rearrangement uses TRBV28 and TRBJ2-1, with a tentative D call TRBD2 (8 bases). CDR1 is MDHEN, CDR2 SYDVKM, per germline. Trimming shortened V by 5 bases and J by 5 bases, and 19 bases separated the two germline ends. This CDR3 region has 16 residues. The CDR3 DNA is TGTGCCAGCAGTACCCCCGGGAGGGGGCATAACAATGAGCAGTTCTTC. Translating it yields CASSTPGRGHNNEQFF.

The table lists this clonotype with many counts. V is TRBV6-1 and J is TRBJ1-5; no reliable D call. V was trimmed by 5 bases and J by 6 bases, leaving 8 bases between them. The CDR3 runs to 12 residues. Germline V lookup: CDR1 MNHNS, CDR2 SASEGT. Written as DNA, the CDR3 is TGTGCCAGCAGTCAGGTTGGTCAGCCCCAGCATTTT. This gives the protein CASSQVGQPQHF.

This clonotype occurred a few times. The rearrangement joins TRBV27 to TRBJ1-4, with D possibly TRBD1 on 6 matching bases. With 7 bases removed from V and 5 bases from J, the gap between germline ends came to 29 bases. The CDR3 totals 19 residues. The germline gives CDR1 MNHEY, CDR2 SMNVEV (reference sequence). The CDR3 DNA sequence: TGTGCCAGCACCTTGACAGGCCCGGACCTACAGGAGCCCAATGAAAAACTGTTTTTT. Amino acids: CASTLTGPDLQEPNEKLFF.

CDR3 region: CAISEAGANEKLFF. For the CDR3, the DNA is TGTGCCATCAGTGAGGCAGGGGCTAATGAAAAACTGTTTTTT. The chain uses TRBV10-3 and TRBJ1-4; D possibly corresponds to TRBD1 (6 bases). This CDR3 has 14 amino acids. The germline V gene encodes CDR1 ENHRY and CDR2 SYGVKD. Trimming shortened V by 2 bases and J by 3 bases, and 7 bases separated the two germline ends.

Ten or more counts support this clonotype. The genes are TRBV5-1 and TRBJ1-3; perhaps TRBD1 as D (6 bases). This CDR3 has 14 amino acids. The germline CDR1 and CDR2 sequences are SGHRS and YFSETQ. The V gene lost 4 bases and the J gene lost 3 bases, with 11 bases spanning the gap. This CDR3 is CASSPDRLGNTIYF. For the CDR3, the DNA is TGCGCCAGCAGCCCGGACAGACTTGGAAACACCATATATTTT.

The chain employs TRBV19 and TRBJ1-1, with TRBD1 matching over 10 bases. The V and J ends lost 6 bases and 1 base, in that order; junction bases with no gene match: 8. CDR1 is LNHDA and CDR2 is SQIVND in the germline V gene (reference sequence). The CDR3 is 16 residues long. CDR3 DNA: TGTGCCAGTAGCCCGGGACAGGGGAAGTGGAACACTGAAGCTTTCTTT. Translated, it gives CASSPGQGKWNTEAFF.

The chain combines TRBV5-8 with TRBJ1-1, with TRBD1 as a possible D gene (6 bases). CDR1 is SGHTS, CDR2 YDEGEE, per germline. This CDR3 spans 14 amino acids. The V gene lost 0 bases and the J gene lost 3 bases, with 9 bases spanning the gap. DNA of the CDR3: TGTGCCAGCAGCTTGGTCGGACAGTACACTGAAGCTTTCTTT. Protein product: CASSLVGQYTEAFF. The entire variable domain, with the rest obtained from reference TRBV5-8 and TRBJ1-1, is as follows: EAGVTQSPTHLIKTRGQQATLRCSPISGHTSVYWYQQALGLGLQFLLWYDEGEERNRGNFPPRFSGRQFPNYSSELNVNALELEDSALYLCASSLVGQYTEAFFGQGTRLTVV.

Turning to this clonotype: A read error may be the cause here, since a much bigger clone is one base away. V and J are TRBV7-3 and TRBJ2-7; TRBD2 aligns across 8 bases. The CDR3 is 14 residues long. In germline, CDR1 is SGHTA, CDR2 FQGTGA. V was clipped by 4 bases and J by 6 bases; unmatched bases: 8. The CDR3 DNA is TGTGCCAGCAGCTCCAGCGGGAGCTCGGGCGAGCAGTACTTC. Protein: CASSSSGSSGEQYF.

Remarks on this clonotype: This may stem from a read error, because a much larger clone lies one nucleotide away. This chain connects TRBV11-2 to TRBJ2-7; maybe TRBD2 (6 bases). Germline values: CDR1 SGHAT, CDR2 FQNNGV. CDR3 size: 16 residues. V was clipped by 8 bases and J by 0 bases, with 20 bases between them. The CDR3 region is CASGSEPGASSYEQYF. In nucleotides, the CDR3 is TGTGCCAGCGGATCGGAACCGGGAGCCAGCTCCTACGAGCAGTACTTC.

Many counts were recorded for this clonotype. The chain carries TRBV27 and TRBJ2-3; 10 bases match TRBD2. Germline-derived CDR1 and CDR2 are MNHEY and SMNVEV (reference sequence). This CDR3 has 14 amino acids. With 6 bases clipped from V and 1 base from J, the junction kept 1 base outside the gene matches. The CDR3, as DNA: TGTGCCAGCAGCGGACTAGCGGGCACAGATACGCAGTATTTT. It translates to CASSGLAGTDTQYF.

This clonotype was seen a handful of times. This chain joins TRBV29-1 and TRBJ1-1; D is unclear. The length of the CDR3 is 11 residues. CDR1 is SQVTM and CDR2 is ANQGSEA in the germline V gene. The V gene lost 8 bases and the J gene lost 3 bases, with 10 bases spanning the gap. For the CDR3, the DNA is TGCAGCAACGATAGGGACACTGAAGCTTTCTTT. Encoded protein: CSNDRDTEAFF.